This T cell receptor (beta chain) derives from a study of tumor and adjacent non-tumor tissue in lung cancer. The library came from three nested PCR rounds adapted from ARM-PCR protocols. TCRdb fed the multiplex PCR reads into MiXCR, producing one record per CDR3 protein. The table lists 60,000 to 80,000 distinct CDR3 sequences, under 70% of them singletons. Germline CDR1 MNHNY, CDR2 SVGAGI (reference sequence). Trimming removed 8 bases from V and 1 base from J; junction bases left unmatched: 7. This CDR3 has 14 residues. No cell sorting was done before RNA was extracted from the tissue. The normal lung tissue was taken more than 3 cm from the tumor edge.

The sequencing input was distant non-tumor lung tissue. The source of this sequence is a woman aged 45-59 years with non-small cell lung cancer. This rearrangement joins TRBV6-6 to TRBJ2-5, with TRBD1 matching over 7 bases. The CDR3 here is CASALTGLQETQYF. CDR3 DNA: TGTGCCAGCGCACTGACAGGGCTCCAAGAGACCCAGTACTTC.